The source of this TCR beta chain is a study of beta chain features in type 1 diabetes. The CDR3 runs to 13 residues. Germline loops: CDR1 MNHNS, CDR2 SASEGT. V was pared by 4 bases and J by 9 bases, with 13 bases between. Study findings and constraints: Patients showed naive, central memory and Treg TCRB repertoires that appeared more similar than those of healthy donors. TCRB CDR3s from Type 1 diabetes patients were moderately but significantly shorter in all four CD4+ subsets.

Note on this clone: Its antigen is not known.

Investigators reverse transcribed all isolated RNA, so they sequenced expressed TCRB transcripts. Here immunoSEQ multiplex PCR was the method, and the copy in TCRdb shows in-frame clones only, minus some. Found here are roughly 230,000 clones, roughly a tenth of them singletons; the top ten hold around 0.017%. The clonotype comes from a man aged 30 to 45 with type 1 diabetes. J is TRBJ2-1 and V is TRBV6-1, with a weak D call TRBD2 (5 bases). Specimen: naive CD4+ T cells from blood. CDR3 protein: CASSALGASEQFF. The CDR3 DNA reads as TGTGCCAGCAGTGCCCTGGGAGCTAGTGAGCAGTTCTTC.